A single sample gave rise to the 12 T cell receptor beta chains below, sequenced in a study of shared clonotypes between healthy human individuals. It was CD45RO-negative cells, positively selected for CCR7, that made up naive CD8 cells, with terminally differentiated effector memory CD45RA+ cells excluded. The table came from immunoSEQ multiplex PCR; TCRdb's copy has only in-frame clones and leaves some out. The data hold more than 550,000 clones, with about 90% observed a single time. Sequencing was carried out using naive CD8+ T cells sorted from blood. These receptors were taken from a man aged 25 to 45 in good health.

V and J are TRBV18 and TRBJ2-5; TRBD2 matches 7 bases. This CDR3 is 13 amino acids long. From germline, CDR1 is KGHSH and CDR2 LQKENI. V dropped 6 bases and J dropped 2; count of bases not matched to a gene: 3. DNA for the CDR3: TGTGCCAGCTCTCCGCGGGGGCAAGAGACCCAGTACTTC. This codes for CASSPRGQETQYF.

This clone was counted a single time. J is TRBJ2-2 and V is TRBV10-3; TRBD2 agrees at 11 bases. The CDR3 is made up of 15 amino acids. Germline CDR1 and CDR2: ENHRY and SYGVKD. With 6 bases clipped from V and 5 bases from J, the junction kept 5 bases outside the gene matches. CDR3 loop: CAISLAGGSTGELFF. DNA for the CDR3: TGTGCCATCAGCCTAGCGGGAGGCAGTACCGGGGAGCTGTTTTTT.

CDR3 DNA: TGTGCCAGCAGTCCACTAGCGGCCCAATTCACCGGGGAGCTGTTTTTT. Amino acid sequence: CASSPLAAQFTGELFF. The chain combines TRBV27 with TRBJ2-2; 8 bases map to TRBD2. V was pared by 5 bases and J by 4 bases, with 9 bases of the junction left unmatched. This CDR3 spans 16 amino acids. Germline V gene data show CDR1 as MNHEY and CDR2 as SMNVEV (reference sequence).

The J gene is TRBJ1-1, the V gene TRBV5-6; tentative D call: TRBD1 (5 bases). This CDR3 region has 13 residues. The germline CDR1 and CDR2 sequences are SGHDT and YYEEEE. V lost 4 bases, J lost 6 bases, and 13 bases lay in between. The CDR3 DNA reads TGTGCCAGCAGCAGGGGTTCGAGGGCTGAAGCTTTCTTT. Protein sequence: CASSRGSRAEAFF.

This chain uses TRBV7-9 with TRBJ1-4, with 7 nucleotides matching TRBD1. CDR3 length: 15 residues. Germline loops: CDR1 SEHNR, CDR2 FQNEAQ (reference sequence). The V segment lost 5 bases and the J segment 8 bases; nucleotides outside the gene matches: 11. CDR3 residues: CASSPHRVQGEKLFF. DNA of the CDR3: TGTGCCAGCAGCCCTCACAGGGTACAGGGGGAAAAACTGTTTTTT. Combining the CDR3 with reference TRBV7-9 and TRBJ1-4 gives the whole variable domain DTGVSQNPRHKITKRGQNVTFRCDPISEHNRLYWYRQTLGQGPEFLTYFQNEAQLEKSRLLSDRFSAERPKGSFSTLEIQRTEQGDSAMYLCASSPHRVQGEKLFFGSGTQLSVL.

The genes are TRBV5-4 and TRBJ2-2; either TRBD1 or TRBD2 may supply D (5 bases each). The CDR3 sequence is 14 residues long. Looked up from germline, CDR1 is SGHNT and CDR2 is YYREEE (reference sequence). Trimming cost V 3 bases and J 6 bases, with 12 bases left between them. CDR3 bases: TGTGCCAGCAGCTGGGGGACCAGCGCCGGGGAGCTGTTTTTT. Translation: CASSWGTSAGELFF.

This clone was counted once. This sequence joins TRBV7-8 and TRBJ2-3; TRBD2 aligns across 8 bases. With V trimmed by 2 bases and J by 2 bases, 3 bases remained unmatched. The CDR3 loop spans 15 amino acids. The germline V gene encodes CDR1 SGHVS and CDR2 FQNEAQ. In DNA, the CDR3 is TGTGCCAGCAGCTTATCTAGCGGGCCCACAGATACGCAGTATTTT. It specifies CASSLSSGPTDTQYF.

CDR3 DNA: TGTGCCAGCAGAAAGGACAGTTTGGCGTTCAATGAGCAGTTCTTC. Protein sequence: CASRKDSLAFNEQFF. This rearrangement joins TRBV2 to TRBJ2-1, with D possibly TRBD1 on 6 matching bases. The CDR3 is 15 residues long. Trimming removed 6 bases from V and 6 bases from J, with 18 bases in between. Germline lookup yields CDR1 SNHLY and CDR2 FYNNEI.

The chain couples TRBV9 to TRBJ2-1, with TRBD2 matching over 7 bases. This CDR3 contains 16 residues. Germline CDR1 SGDLS, CDR2 YYNGEE. J lost 5 bases, V lost 0 bases, and 8 bases had no gene match. CDR3 residues: CASSVARSSGDNEQFF. The CDR3 DNA reads TGTGCCAGCAGCGTAGCTCGGTCTAGCGGAGACAATGAGCAGTTCTTC.

CDR3 coding DNA: TGTGCCACAGCAATATTTACAGGTTTGCTTGGGGAGCTGTTTTTT. Its protein is CATAIFTGLLGELFF. The chain uses TRBV28 and TRBJ2-2, with D maybe TRBD1 (5 bases). Per germline, CDR1 MDHEN and CDR2 SYDVKM. The CDR3 runs to 15 residues. Trimming shortened V by 10 bases and J by 8 bases, and 23 bases separated the two germline ends.

With regard to this clone: One end of the junction varies from germline; a read error may be responsible. The rearrangement joins TRBV7-9 to TRBJ2-2; 8 nucleotides agree with TRBD2. The CDR3 extends over 12 amino acids. Germline V gives CDR1 SEHNR, CDR2 FQNEAQ (reference sequence). The DNA for the CDR3 is TGCTTTACGGGAGGGATCGCCGGGGAGCTGTTTTTT. This gives the protein CFTGGIAGELFF.

The chain joins TRBV7-9 to TRBJ2-7; 9 positions match TRBD2. Germline CDR1 SEHNR, CDR2 FQNEAQ (reference sequence). The CDR3 covers 16 residues. V lost 2 bases and J lost 5; bases outside the gene matches: 10. DNA for the CDR3: TGTGCCAGCAGCTTATTTGGGGAGCGGGAGGTCCACGAGCAGTACTTC. It specifies CASSLFGEREVHEQYF. The full variable domain, its missing parts supplied by reference TRBV7-9 and TRBJ2-7, is DTGVSQNPRHKITKRGQNVTFRCDPISEHNRLYWYRQTLGQGPEFLTYFQNEAQLEKSRLLSDRFSAERPKGSFSTLEIQRTEQGDSAMYLCASSLFGEREVHEQYFGPGTRLTVT.